This T cell receptor beta chain appears in the sequencing data of a study of OX40 agonist ivuxolimab in advanced cancers. CDR3 length equals 15 residues. Deletions cut 1 base from V and 8 bases from J, with 17 bases between. Looked up from germline, CDR1 is SNHLY and CDR2 is FYNNEI. Repertoires were generated with immunoSEQ multiplex PCR, while TCRdb's copy carries only in-frame clones and drops some. The repertoire holds approximately 35,000 clones, approximately 80% seen once, with roughly 25% in the top ten. The clonotype was recovered from an adult with an advanced solid tumor such as melanoma, head and neck, liver or kidney cancer. Source: CD4+ or CD8+ T cells sorted from blood, taken in a trial of the OX40 agonist ivuxolimab. The chain has TRBV2 and TRBJ1-2; no clear D gene. This CDR3 reads CASSEVGRTSRGYTF. In DNA form, the CDR3 reads TGTGCCAGCAGTGAAGTAGGCCGGACGTCTAGGGGCTACACCTTC.